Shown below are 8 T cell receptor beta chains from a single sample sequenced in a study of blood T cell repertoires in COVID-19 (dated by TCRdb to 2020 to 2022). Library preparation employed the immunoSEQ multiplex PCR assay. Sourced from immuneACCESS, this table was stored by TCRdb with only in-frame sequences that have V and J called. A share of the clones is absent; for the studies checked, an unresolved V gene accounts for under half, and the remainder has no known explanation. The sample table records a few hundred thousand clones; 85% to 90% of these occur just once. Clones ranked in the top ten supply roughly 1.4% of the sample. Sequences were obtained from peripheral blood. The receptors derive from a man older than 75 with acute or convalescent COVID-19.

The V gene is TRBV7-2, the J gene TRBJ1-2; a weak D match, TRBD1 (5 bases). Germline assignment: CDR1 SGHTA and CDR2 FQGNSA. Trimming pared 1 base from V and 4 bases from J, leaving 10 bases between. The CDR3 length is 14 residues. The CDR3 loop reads CASSLEPGVYGYTF. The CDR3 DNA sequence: TGTGCCAGCAGCTTAGAACCGGGGGTCTATGGCTACACCTTC.

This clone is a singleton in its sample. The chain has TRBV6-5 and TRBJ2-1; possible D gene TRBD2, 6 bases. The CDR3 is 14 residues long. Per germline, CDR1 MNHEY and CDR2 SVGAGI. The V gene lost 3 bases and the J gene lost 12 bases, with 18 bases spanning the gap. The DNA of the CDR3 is TGTGCCAGCAGTTATGCGGGGCGGGGCCAAGGGCAGTTCTTC. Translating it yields CASSYAGRGQGQFF.

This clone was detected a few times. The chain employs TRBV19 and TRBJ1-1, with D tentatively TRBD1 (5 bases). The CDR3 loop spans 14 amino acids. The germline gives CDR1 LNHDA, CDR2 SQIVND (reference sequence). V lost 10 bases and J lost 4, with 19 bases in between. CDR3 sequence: CATLSPGSGTEAFF. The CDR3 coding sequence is TGTGCCACCCTCTCGCCAGGGTCTGGCACTGAAGCTTTCTTT.

CDR3 loop: CASRRLAGIEETQYF. For the CDR3, the DNA is TGTGCCAGCAGGCGACTAGCGGGGATTGAAGAGACCCAGTACTTC. The chain uses TRBV7-8 and TRBJ2-5; the match to TRBD2 covers 11 bases. There are 15 residues in the CDR3. The ends lost 6 bases at V and 3 bases at J; junction bases unmatched: 6. Per germline, CDR1 SGHVS and CDR2 FQNEAQ.

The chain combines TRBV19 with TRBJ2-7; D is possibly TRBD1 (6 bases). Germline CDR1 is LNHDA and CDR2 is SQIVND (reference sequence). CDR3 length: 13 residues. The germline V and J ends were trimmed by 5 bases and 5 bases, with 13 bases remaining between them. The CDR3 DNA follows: TGTGCCAGTAGTGTAAGAACAGGGAACGAGCAGTACTTC. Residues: CASSVRTGNEQYF.

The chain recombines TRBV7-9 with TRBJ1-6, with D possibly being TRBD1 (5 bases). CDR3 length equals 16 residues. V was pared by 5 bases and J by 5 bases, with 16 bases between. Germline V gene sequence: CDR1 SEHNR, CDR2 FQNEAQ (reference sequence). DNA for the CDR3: TGTGCCAGCAGCCCACCGGGGGACCTAAATAATTCACCCCTCCACTTT. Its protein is CASSPPGDLNNSPLHF.

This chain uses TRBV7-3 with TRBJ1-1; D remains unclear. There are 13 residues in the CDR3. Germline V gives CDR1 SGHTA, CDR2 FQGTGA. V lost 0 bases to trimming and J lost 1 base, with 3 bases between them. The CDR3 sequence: CASSLTGNTEAFF. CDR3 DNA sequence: TGTGCCAGCAGCTTAACCGGGAACACTGAAGCTTTCTTT.

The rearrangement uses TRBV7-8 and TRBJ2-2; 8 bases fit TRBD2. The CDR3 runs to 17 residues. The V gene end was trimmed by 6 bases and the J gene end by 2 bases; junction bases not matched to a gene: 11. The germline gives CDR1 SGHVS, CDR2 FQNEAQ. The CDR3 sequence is CASSLGGSGKNTGELFF. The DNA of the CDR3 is TGTGCCAGCAGTCTTGGTGGTAGCGGGAAAAACACCGGGGAGCTGTTTTTT.